These T cell receptor beta chains were read from a single sample in a study of blood T cell repertoires in COVID-19. TCRdb's copy holds only in-frame clones and misses some; the assay was immunoSEQ multiplex PCR. The sample shows under 250,000 clones, about 86% of them seen only once. Sequencing was done on a sample of peripheral blood. Source of these receptors: a middle-aged man with active or convalescent COVID-19. Each CDR3 is given without its conserved first and last residue. Each record gives: CDR3 protein, V gene, clone size. Not every row has a clone size; where given, it reads once, few, many or a size class.

ASSYGTSVDTQY	TRBV6-5	NA
ASSRELAGGGNTGELF	TRBV4-1	once
SALGTGQETQY	TRBV29-1	NA
ASSLGRLNPPNEQF	TRBV5-1	NA
ASSLDRDSHNSPLH	TRBV5-6	NA
ATSRGPAGGVNEQF	TRBV15	few
ASSEGGLQGGYT	TRBV2	NA
ASSLTGDRKTQY	TRBV5-1	NA
ASSFLQGSEQY	TRBV27	NA
AWTGLGEKLF	TRBV30	NA
ASSQTGLGYT	TRBV14	few
ASSQGPYEQY	TRBV3-1/TRBV3-2	few
ASTRGTGNYGYT	TRBV28	NA
ASSTSPSGNTIY	TRBV19	NA
ASSPTISNTEAF	TRBV6-1	few
ASSLYGGPNTEAF	TRBV7-2	NA
ASSQDLVPSRGLH	TRBV3-1/TRBV3-2	NA
AWRPTGASGYT	TRBV30	NA
ASTSWAGTEAF	TRBV5-6	NA
ASVQGRHQPQH	TRBV19	NA
ASSLGPGRGRSTDTQY	TRBV27	NA
ASKLGQGTGELF	TRBV11-3	many
ASSIEGRAVNTEAF	TRBV19	NA
ATSESKGTSYNEQF	TRBV24-1	NA
ATSVGGHGSQPQH	TRBV24-1	once
ASSSSQGGYYGYT	TRBV6-5	NA
ASSSSGQGMWNEQF	TRBV28	NA
ASSLGPYSGNTIY	TRBV7-2	NA
ASSQRQGVEAF	TRBV4-1	once
AIRAGRGGVTSGIYEQY	TRBV10-3	NA
AWSEDRGSNTEAF	TRBV30	NA
AWSVLGTNVYEQY	TRBV30	NA